This T cell receptor (beta chain) appears in the sequencing data of a study of shared clonotypes between healthy human individuals. As concerns this clone: Its antigen is not known.

The CDR3 loop spans 15 amino acids. In germline, CDR1 is MNHEY, CDR2 SVGAGI. The V end was cut by 4 bases, the J end by 1 base, with 12 bases between. Overall study results and limits: Despite large depth, rarefaction showed incomplete sorted-subset sequencing.

Method: immunoSEQ multiplex PCR; TCRdb's copy keeps in-frame clones and lacks some. The data hold just under 350,000 clones, with more than 60% observed a single time. This receptor was obtained from a man younger than 45 in good health. The chain recombines TRBV6-5 with TRBJ2-3; D is unresolved. What was sequenced was memory CD4+ T cells sorted from blood. The subset: CD45RA-negative fraction. The DNA of the CDR3 is TGTGCCAGCAGTTCCTGGCGAGGAGGCACAGATACGCAGTATTTT. Translating it yields CASSSWRGGTDTQYF.